Below, 10 T cell receptor beta chains from the same sample are listed, as sequenced in a study of OX40 agonist ivuxolimab in advanced cancers. Some clones are missing from TCRdb's copy, which holds only in-frame ones; the method was immunoSEQ multiplex PCR. The sample contains 9,000 to 10,000 clones, 65% to 75% of which appear only once. Sample: CD4+ or CD8+ T cells sorted from blood, taken in a trial of the OX40 agonist ivuxolimab. Receptors originate from an adult with an advanced solid tumor such as melanoma, head and neck, liver or kidney cancer.

This clone has more than one count but fewer than ten. The V gene is TRBV7-6, the J gene TRBJ2-3; 9 positions match TRBD2. J lost 5 bases, V lost 1 base, and 7 bases had no gene match. The CDR3 contains 16 residues. Per germline, CDR1 SGHVS and CDR2 FNYEAQ. CDR3 in DNA: TGTGCCAGCAGCTTAGGGGCTAGCGGGGTAATAGATACGCAGTATTTT. This sequence encodes CASSLGASGVIDTQYF.

The rearrangement uses TRBV4-2 and TRBJ2-3; 8 nucleotides match TRBD2. The V and J ends lost 0 bases and 2 bases, in that order; junction bases with no gene match: 7. Germline CDR1 and CDR2: LGHNA and YNFKEQ. This CDR3 is built from 17 residues. The CDR3: CASSQDPERGTTDTQYF. The CDR3 DNA reads as TGTGCCAGCAGCCAAGATCCCGAGCGGGGGACCACAGATACGCAGTATTTT.

The chain couples TRBV7-9 to TRBJ2-5; 8 bases match TRBD2. The CDR3 consists of 16 residues. The V segment lost 5 bases and the J segment 5 bases; nucleotides outside the gene matches: 13. Germline V gene lookup returns CDR1 SEHNR and CDR2 FQNEAQ (reference sequence). CDR3 DNA: TGTGCCAGCAGCCTCAATCGGGGGGGCTGGGGTGAGACCCAGTACTTC. It translates to CASSLNRGGWGETQYF.

The rearrangement links TRBV27 to TRBJ2-1; 7 bases are a match to TRBD1. Losses at the gene ends were 4 bases for V and 5 bases for J; bases not matched to a gene: 8. Looked up from germline, CDR1 is MNHEY and CDR2 is SMNVEV (reference sequence). This CDR3 comprises 15 residues. For the CDR3, the DNA is TGTGCCAGCAGTTCCTACCGGGACAGAAACAATGAGCAGTTCTTC. Translating gives CASSSYRDRNNEQFF.

J is TRBJ2-4 and V is TRBV7-9, with 9 bases fitting TRBD1. With V trimmed by 4 bases and J by 6 bases, 7 bases remained unmatched. From germline, CDR1 is SEHNR and CDR2 FQNEAQ (reference sequence). The CDR3 loop spans 15 amino acids. The CDR3 protein is CASSWTGEQRNIQYF. The CDR3 DNA follows: TGTGCCAGCAGCTGGACAGGGGAACAGAGAAACATTCAGTACTTC.

Sample share makes this clone medium-sized (0.01 to 0.1%). The rearrangement joins TRBV6-5 to TRBJ1-5; D remains unclear. This CDR3 has 14 amino acids. CDR1 and CDR2 from the germline V gene are MNHEY and SVGAGI. V lost 4 bases, J lost 1 base, and 8 bases lay in between. CDR3 amino acids: CASSSGGSNQPQHF. CDR3 nucleotide sequence: TGTGCCAGCAGTTCCGGAGGAAGCAATCAGCCCCAGCATTTT.

V usage is TRBV4-1 and J usage is TRBJ1-1; 9 positions match TRBD1. Germline V gene sequence: CDR1 MGHRA, CDR2 YSYEKL. Trimming cost V 4 bases and J 7 bases; bases outside gene matches: 4. The CDR3 extends over 13 amino acids. The CDR3 DNA reads TGCGCCAGCAGCCCGGACAGGGGCGGTGAAGCTTTCTTT. Translation gives CASSPDRGGEAFF.

The chain is built from TRBV5-4 and TRBJ2-2, with D uncertain. CDR1 is SGHNT and CDR2 is YYREEE in the germline V gene (reference sequence). V was clipped by 1 base and J by 2 bases, with 6 bases between them. This CDR3 region has 14 residues. CDR3 sequence: CASSLMGNTGELFF. In nucleotides, the CDR3 is TGTGCCAGCAGCTTGATGGGAAACACCGGGGAGCTGTTTTTT.

The genes are TRBV4-3 and TRBJ2-5; the match to TRBD2 covers 7 bases. This CDR3 contains 18 residues. V lost 0 bases, J lost 3 bases, and 13 bases stayed unmatched. Per the germline V gene, CDR1 is LGHNA and CDR2 is YSLEER. As DNA, the CDR3 is TGCGCCAGCAGCCAAGATTGGGCCAGCGGGGTTCCTAAAGAGACCCAGTACTTC. This encodes CASSQDWASGVPKETQYF.

This clone is categorized as large. Other DNA sequences from this sample encode an identical CDR3 as well. V gene TRBV28 combines with J gene TRBJ2-1; weak D call: TRBD1 (5 bases). Trimming removed 3 bases from V and 5 bases from J, with 11 bases in between. CDR3 length equals 14 residues. The germline gives CDR1 MDHEN, CDR2 SYDVKM. Here the CDR3 reads CASSFGRGDNEQFF. The CDR3 bases are TGTGCCAGCAGTTTCGGAAGGGGTGACAATGAGCAGTTCTTC.